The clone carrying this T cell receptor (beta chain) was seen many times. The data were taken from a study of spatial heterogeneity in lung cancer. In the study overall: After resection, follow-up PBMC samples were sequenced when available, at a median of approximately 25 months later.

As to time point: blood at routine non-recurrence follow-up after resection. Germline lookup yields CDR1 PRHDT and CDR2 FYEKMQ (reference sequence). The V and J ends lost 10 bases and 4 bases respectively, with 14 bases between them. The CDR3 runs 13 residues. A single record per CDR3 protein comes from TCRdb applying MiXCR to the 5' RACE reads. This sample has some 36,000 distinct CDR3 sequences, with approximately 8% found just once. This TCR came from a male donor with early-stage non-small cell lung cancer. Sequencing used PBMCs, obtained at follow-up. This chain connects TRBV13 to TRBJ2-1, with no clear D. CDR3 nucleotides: TGTGCCATCCCCGGGCCGAGATACAATGAGCAGTTCTTC. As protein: CAIPGPRYNEQFF.